Shown below are 21 T cell receptor beta chains from a single sample sequenced in a study of blood T cell repertoires in COVID-19. Measured with immunoSEQ multiplex PCR; TCRdb has only the in-frame clones, and not every one. Of fewer than 450,000 clones listed, 87% are singletons. Input material: PBMCs or T cells enriched from blood (not recorded which). The source of these receptors is a woman aged 30 to 39 who had recovered from COVID-19.

V gene TRBV10-3 combines with J gene TRBJ2-3; 7 bases are a match to TRBD1. Germline-derived CDR1 and CDR2 are ENHRY and SYGVKD. The CDR3 is made up of 13 amino acids. With V trimmed by 6 bases and J by 5 bases, 5 bases remained unmatched. CDR3 protein: CAIRGTEEDTQYF. In DNA, the CDR3 is TGTGCCATCAGGGGGACAGAAGAAGATACGCAGTATTTT.

This clone came up once. The V gene is TRBV5-1, the J gene TRBJ1-1; D is unresolved. The length of the CDR3 is 16 residues. The V gene's germline CDR1 is SGHRS and CDR2 YFSETQ. V was cut by 0 bases and J by 0 bases, with 12 bases left in between. The CDR3 sequence: CASSLDAGLLNTEAFF. CDR3 sequence (DNA): TGCGCCAGCAGCTTGGACGCAGGTCTATTGAACACTGAAGCTTTCTTT.

V and J are TRBV18 and TRBJ2-7; TRBD2 aligns across 10 bases. Germline trimming cut 3 bases from V and 3 bases from J; bases unmatched to any gene: 5. The CDR3 contains 15 residues. Germline V gives CDR1 KGHSH, CDR2 LQKENI. The DNA of the CDR3 is TGTGCCAGCTCACCCCGGACTAGCGGCTACTACGAGCAGTACTTC. It encodes CASSPRTSGYYEQYF.

CDR3 nucleotides: TGTGCCAGCAGCTTGCGACAGTCCTCCCCCACTTCGAACACTGAAGCTTTCTTT. Translation gives CASSLRQSSPTSNTEAFF. The chain couples TRBV11-2 to TRBJ1-1; D may be TRBD1 (5 bases). Per germline, CDR1 SGHAT and CDR2 FQNNGV. The CDR3 has 18 residues. V was pared by 3 bases and J by 1 base, with 21 bases between.

With regard to this clone: Distinct nucleotide sequences in the sample also encode this CDR3. This chain connects TRBV29-1 to TRBJ2-5; 10 bases line up with TRBD2. Germline CDR1 is SQVTM and CDR2 is ANQGSEA. The CDR3 has 14 amino acids. The junction had 9 bases not matched to a gene; V was cut back by 6 bases and J by 5 bases. CDR3 nucleotides: TGCAGCGTCGCTAGCGGGGGAGCTGGGGAGACCCAGTACTTC. This encodes CSVASGGAGETQYF.

This chain connects TRBV7-7 to TRBJ2-2; no firm D call. CDR1 and CDR2 from the germline V gene are SSHAT and FNYEAQ (reference sequence). Trimming shortened V by 7 bases and J by 8 bases, and 11 bases separated the two germline ends. This CDR3 is built from 12 residues. CDR3 protein: CASNGDGGELFF. In nucleotides, the CDR3 is TGTGCCAGCAATGGAGATGGGGGGGAGCTGTTTTTT.

The rearrangement uses TRBV2 and TRBJ1-1; 8 bases fit TRBD1. CDR3 length: 14 amino acids. Trimming removed 6 bases from V and 5 bases from J; junction bases left unmatched: 8. Germline CDR1 is SNHLY and CDR2 is FYNNEI. The DNA for the CDR3 is TGTGCCAGCAGGGACAGGGTAGGTGGAACTGAAGCTTTCTTT. This gives the protein CASRDRVGGTEAFF.

This sequence joins TRBV6-4 and TRBJ2-5; 7 bases align to TRBD1. After removal of 7 bases from V and 3 bases from J, the junction contained 2 bases not matched to a gene. CDR1 is MRHNA and CDR2 is SNTAGT in the germline V gene. This CDR3 is built from 12 residues. CDR3: CASTGQEETQYF. The CDR3 bases are TGTGCCAGCACCGGACAGGAAGAGACCCAGTACTTC.

This clone was observed a few times. V and J are TRBV7-9 and TRBJ2-2; 9 bases line up with TRBD1. J gave up 4 bases and V 3 bases, and 6 bases lay outside the gene matches. The CDR3 extends over 16 amino acids. CDR1 is SEHNR and CDR2 is FQNEAQ in the germline V gene (reference sequence). CDR3 region: CASSFLDRGATGELFF. CDR3 sequence (DNA): TGTGCCAGCAGCTTCCTGGACAGGGGTGCCACCGGGGAGCTGTTTTTT.

The chain is built from TRBV28 and TRBJ1-2; a possible D gene is TRBD1 (6 bases). Trimming cost V 6 bases and J 2 bases, with 13 bases left between them. The length of the CDR3 is 14 residues. The germline V gene has CDR1 MDHEN and CDR2 SYDVKM. The CDR3, as DNA: TGTGCCAGCAGGGGGATAGGGGGAAACTATGGCTACACCTTC. Translating gives CASRGIGGNYGYTF.

The chain carries TRBV28 and TRBJ2-7; D not certain. The ends were cut back, 1 base at V and 7 bases at J, with 17 bases in the middle. The CDR3 has 15 amino acids. CDR1 is MDHEN and CDR2 is SYDVKM in the germline V gene. The CDR3 bases are TGTGCCAGCAGTTTATTCGCAGGTTCCTTACGAGAGCAGTACTTC. Translation: CASSLFAGSLREQYF. Based on the CDR3 plus reference TRBV28 and TRBJ2-7, the full variable domain is DVKVTQSSRYLVKRTGEKVFLECVQDMDHENMFWYRQDPGLGLRLIYFSYDVKMKEKGDIPEGYSVSREKKERFSLILESASTNQTSMYLCASSLFAGSLREQYFGPGTRLTVT.

V gene TRBV27 combines with J gene TRBJ2-3; D is uncertain. The CDR3 totals 16 residues. Trimming left V 3 bases short and J 3 bases short, with 16 bases between. Germline V lookup: CDR1 MNHEY, CDR2 SMNVEV (reference sequence). The CDR3 region is CASSLLVQTSTDTQYF. CDR3 DNA: TGTGCCAGCAGTTTGCTGGTTCAGACATCGACAGATACGCAGTATTTT.

This clone appeared once. The J gene is TRBJ1-1, the V gene TRBV9; D not certain. CDR1 SGDLS and CDR2 YYNGEE come from the germline V gene. This CDR3 region has 14 residues. Deletions cut 4 bases from V and 3 bases from J, with 13 bases between. The CDR3 here is CASSPSPRDTEAFF. For the CDR3, the DNA is TGTGCCAGCAGCCCATCACCGAGGGACACTGAAGCTTTCTTT. Based on the CDR3 plus reference TRBV9 and TRBJ1-1, the full variable domain is DSGVTQTPKHLITATGQRVTLRCSPRSGDLSVYWYQQSLDQGLQFLIQYYNGEERAKGNILERFSAQQFPDLHSELNLSSLELGDSALYFCASSPSPRDTEAFFGQGTRLTVV.

The table lists this clone with a count of one. The genes are TRBV7-6 and TRBJ2-7; D perhaps matches TRBD2 (6 bases). V was shortened by 5 bases and J by 1 base, with 12 bases between the two germline ends. Germline CDR1 reads SGHVS; CDR2 reads FNYEAQ. The CDR3 contains 14 residues. The CDR3 loop is CASSPVGGSYEQYF. The CDR3, as DNA: TGTGCCAGCAGCCCAGTGGGGGGTTCCTACGAGCAGTACTTC.

This chain connects TRBV3-1 (or the pseudogene TRBV3-2) to TRBJ2-6; TRBD1 matches at 11 bases. The CDR3 loop spans 18 amino acids. Germline-derived CDR1 and CDR2 are LGHDT and YNNKEL (reference sequence). V lost 3 bases and J lost 2; bases outside the gene matches: 6. The CDR3 region has the DNA TGTGCCAGCAGCCACCGGGACAGGGGGAGCCCTGGGGCCAACGTCCTGACTTTC. Amino acid sequence: CASSHRDRGSPGANVLTF.

As regards this clone: Distinct nucleotide sequences in the sample also encode this CDR3. The V gene is TRBV3-1 (or the pseudogene TRBV3-2), the J gene TRBJ1-6, with TRBD1 matching over 7 bases. This CDR3 contains 13 residues. J lost 8 bases, V lost 3 bases, and 1 base had no gene match. In germline, CDR1 is LGHDT, CDR2 YNNKEL (reference sequence). The CDR3 sequence is CASSQGTDSPLHF. CDR3 nucleotides: TGTGCCAGCAGCCAGGGGACAGATTCACCCCTCCACTTT.

The V gene is TRBV10-3, the J gene TRBJ2-5, with 7 bases matching TRBD2. The CDR3 sequence is 14 residues long. Germline V lookup: CDR1 ENHRY, CDR2 SYGVKD. After removal of 4 bases from V and 4 bases from J, the junction contained 6 bases not matched to a gene. In DNA, the CDR3 is TGTGCCATCAGTGCCCATGGGGGGGGAGAGACCCAGTACTTC. This gives the protein CAISAHGGGETQYF.

The chain employs TRBV2 and TRBJ2-3, with D possibly being TRBD2 (6 bases). This CDR3 spans 14 amino acids. In germline, CDR1 is SNHLY, CDR2 FYNNEI. Trimming took off 8 bases at V and 0 bases at J, with 12 bases between the two ends. The CDR3 spells CASGGLASTDTQYF. The CDR3 DNA reads TGTGCCAGCGGGGGACTCGCTAGCACAGATACGCAGTATTTT.

The gene calls are TRBV28 and TRBJ2-1; 8 bases agree with TRBD2. The trim removed 5 bases at V and 4 bases at J, leaving 4 bases unmatched. Germline loops: CDR1 MDHEN, CDR2 SYDVKM. This CDR3 has 14 residues. The CDR3 loop reads CASSTPSGYNEQFF. DNA for the CDR3: TGTGCCAGCAGTACGCCTAGCGGGTACAATGAGCAGTTCTTC.

In the case of this clone: The same CDR3 arises from other DNA sequences in this sample as well. This chain links TRBV6-4 with TRBJ1-1; perhaps TRBD1 as D (6 bases). Trimming shortened V by 2 bases and J by 3 bases, and 7 bases separated the two germline ends. This CDR3 contains 13 residues. The germline V gene encodes CDR1 MRHNA and CDR2 SNTAGT. The CDR3 DNA reads TGTGCCAGCAGTGACCGACAGGACACTGAAGCTTTCTTT. This encodes CASSDRQDTEAFF.

The V gene is TRBV28, the J gene TRBJ1-4; D remains unclear. The V end was cut by 2 bases, the J end by 5 bases, with 9 bases between. The CDR3 spans 14 residues. Germline CDR1 MDHEN, CDR2 SYDVKM. The CDR3: CASSLGGINEKLFF. The CDR3 coding sequence is TGTGCCAGCAGTTTAGGAGGGATAAATGAAAAACTGTTTTTT.